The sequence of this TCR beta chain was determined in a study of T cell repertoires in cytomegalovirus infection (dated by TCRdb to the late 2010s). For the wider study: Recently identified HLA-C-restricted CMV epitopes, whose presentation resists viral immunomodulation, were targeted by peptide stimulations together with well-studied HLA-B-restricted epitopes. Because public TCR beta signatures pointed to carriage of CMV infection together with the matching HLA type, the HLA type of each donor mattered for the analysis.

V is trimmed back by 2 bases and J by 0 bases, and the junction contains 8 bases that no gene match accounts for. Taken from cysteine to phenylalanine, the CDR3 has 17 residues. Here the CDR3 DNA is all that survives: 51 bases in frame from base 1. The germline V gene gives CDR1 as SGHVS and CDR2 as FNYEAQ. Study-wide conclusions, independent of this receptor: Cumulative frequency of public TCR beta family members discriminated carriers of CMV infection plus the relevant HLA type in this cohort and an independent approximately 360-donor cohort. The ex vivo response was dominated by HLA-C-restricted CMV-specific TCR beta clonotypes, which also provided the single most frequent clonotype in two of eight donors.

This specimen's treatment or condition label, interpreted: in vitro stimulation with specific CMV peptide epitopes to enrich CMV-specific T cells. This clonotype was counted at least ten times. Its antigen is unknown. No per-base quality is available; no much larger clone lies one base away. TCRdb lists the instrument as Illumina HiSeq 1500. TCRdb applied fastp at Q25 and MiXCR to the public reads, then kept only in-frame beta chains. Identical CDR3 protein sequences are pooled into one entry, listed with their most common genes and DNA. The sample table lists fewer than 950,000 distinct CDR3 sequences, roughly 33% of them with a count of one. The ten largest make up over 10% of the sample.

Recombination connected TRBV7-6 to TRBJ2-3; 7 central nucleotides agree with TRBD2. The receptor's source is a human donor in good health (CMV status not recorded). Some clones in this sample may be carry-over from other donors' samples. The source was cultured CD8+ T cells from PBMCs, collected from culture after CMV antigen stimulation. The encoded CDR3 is CASSLTLRGTSTDTQYF. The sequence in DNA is TGTGCCAGCAGCTTAACCCTGCGGGGGACTAGCACAGATACGCAGTATTTT.